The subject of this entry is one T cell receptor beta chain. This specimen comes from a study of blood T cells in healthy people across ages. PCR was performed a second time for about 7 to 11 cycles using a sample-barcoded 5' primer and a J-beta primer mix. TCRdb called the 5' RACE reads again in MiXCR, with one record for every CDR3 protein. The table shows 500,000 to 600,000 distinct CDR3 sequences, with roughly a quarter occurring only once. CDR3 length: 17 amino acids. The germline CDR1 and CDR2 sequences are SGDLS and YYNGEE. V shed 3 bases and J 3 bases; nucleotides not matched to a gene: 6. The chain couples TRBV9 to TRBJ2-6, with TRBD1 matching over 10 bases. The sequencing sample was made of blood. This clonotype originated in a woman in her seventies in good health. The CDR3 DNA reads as TGTGCCAGCAGCGCCCGGGACAGGGGTTATGGGGCCAACGTCCTGACTTTC. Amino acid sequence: CASSARDRGYGANVLTF.